Listed below are T cell receptor beta chains from one sample, sequenced in a study of blood T cell repertoires in COVID-19. The method was immunoSEQ multiplex PCR; TCRdb's version includes in-frame clones alone and lacks a portion of them. The sample holds about 110,000 clones, roughly 71% seen once. Sequenced sample: peripheral blood. These receptors originate from an elderly man with acute or convalescent COVID-19. The CDR3 runs from the conserved cysteine through the conserved F or W. D genes are given only for firm matches. The listing skips clone size in some rows; elsewhere it reads once, few, many or a size class.

TRBV12-3/TRBV12-4	13	TRBJ1-2	-	TRBD1	TGTGCCAGCAGTTTGAAACAGGGGCAGGGCTACACCTTC	CASSLKQGQGYTF
TRBV28	15	TRBJ2-7	-	TRBD2	TGTGCCAGCAGCCGAACATCTAGCGGGGTTTACGAGCAGTACTTC	CASSRTSSGVYEQYF
TRBV5-1	14	TRBJ1-1	-	TRBD1	TGCGCCAGCAACCAAGGGGACAGGGACGCTGAAGCTTTCTTT	CASNQGDRDAEAFF
TRBV24-1	19	TRBJ2-1	-	TRBD2	TGTGCCACCAGTGGGGGGACTAGCGGGACCCAAGGCTCCTACAATGAGCAGTTCTTC	CATSGGTSGTQGSYNEQFF
TRBV5-6	17	TRBJ2-1	-	TRBD2	TGTGCCAGCAGCTTACTAGTACCCCTAGCGGGAGCCTATGAGCAGTTCTTC	CASSLLVPLAGAYEQFF
TRBV2	16	TRBJ1-5	-	-	TGTGCCAGCAGTGTCAGAGGTCTCCAGGGGAATCAGCCCCAGCATTTT	CASSVRGLQGNQPQHF
TRBV24-1	12	TRBJ1-2	-	-	TGTGCCACCAGTGATTACAGGGAAGGCTACACCTTC	CATSDYREGYTF
TRBV18	14	TRBJ2-7	-	-	TGTGCCAGCTCACCAGCTACAGGGGAGGACGAGCAGTACTTC	CASSPATGEDEQYF
TRBV28	17	TRBJ1-3	once	-	TGTGCCAGCAGTTTATACGGGCAGGGTAGCTCTGGAAACACCATATATTTT	CASSLYGQGSSGNTIYF
TRBV19	12	TRBJ1-1	few	-	TGTGCCAGTAGTGAGTGGAACACTGAAGCTTTCTTT	CASSEWNTEAFF
TRBV4-1	17	TRBJ1-4	few	-	TGCGCCAGCAGCCCGACCAGTGGTGGCAGGGCCAATGAAAAACTGTTTTTT	CASSPTSGGRANEKLFF
TRBV7-8	16	TRBJ1-5	few	TRBD1	TGTGCCAGCAGCCAGCTTGGGACAGGGATGGGCCAGCCCCAGCATTTT	CASSQLGTGMGQPQHF
TRBV18	14	TRBJ2-7	-	-	TGTGCCAGCTCCACCACGGAGACCGCGGGCGAGCAGTACTTC	CASSTTETAGEQYF
TRBV6-2/TRBV6-3	15	TRBJ2-1	-	TRBD2	TGTGCCAGCAGCGACGGACTAGCGGGAGCTATGGAGCAGTTCTTC	CASSDGLAGAMEQFF
TRBV27	16	TRBJ2-2	-	TRBD2	TGTGCCAGCAGTCCAGGTAGCGGGAGGGTCACCGGGGAGCTGTTTTTT	CASSPGSGRVTGELFF
TRBV9	15	TRBJ2-1	-	TRBD1	TGTGCCAGCAGCGAGGGACAGGGGTCCTACAATGAGCAGTTCTTC	CASSEGQGSYNEQFF
TRBV9	15	TRBJ2-7	-	TRBD2	TGTGCCAGCAGCGAGGGCGGGGGAAGCTCCTACGAGCAGTACTTC	CASSEGGGSSYEQYF
TRBV7-9	14	TRBJ2-3	-	TRBD1	TGTGCCAGCAGCTCGGACAGGGGGTGGTATACGCAGTATTTT	CASSSDRGWYTQYF
TRBV12-3/TRBV12-4	12	TRBJ2-7	-	-	TGTGCCAGCACCATACAGGGATACGAGCAGTACTTC	CASTIQGYEQYF
TRBV7-2	16	TRBJ2-3	-	-	TGTGCCAGCAGCTTAGTTGGGGGAGGTGTGACAGATACGCAGTATTTT	CASSLVGGGVTDTQYF
TRBV6-6	16	TRBJ2-5	-	-	TGTGCCAGCAGATCCGGACCGAGGACAGACCAAGAGACCCAGTACTTC	CASRSGPRTDQETQYF
TRBV29-1	14	TRBJ1-1	-	-	TGCAGCGCGCGGGAGGGATCGGCTAACACTGAAGCTTTCTTT	CSAREGSANTEAFF
TRBV5-4	15	TRBJ2-5	few	TRBD2	TGTGCCAGCAGCTTCGCGGGAGGCCCCCAAGAGACCCAGTACTTC	CASSFAGGPQETQYF
TRBV19	18	TRBJ2-2	few	-	TGTGCCAGTAGTATAAGCTTCCAGGGTGTCGGGAGTGCCGGGGAGCTGTTTTTT	CASSISFQGVGSAGELFF